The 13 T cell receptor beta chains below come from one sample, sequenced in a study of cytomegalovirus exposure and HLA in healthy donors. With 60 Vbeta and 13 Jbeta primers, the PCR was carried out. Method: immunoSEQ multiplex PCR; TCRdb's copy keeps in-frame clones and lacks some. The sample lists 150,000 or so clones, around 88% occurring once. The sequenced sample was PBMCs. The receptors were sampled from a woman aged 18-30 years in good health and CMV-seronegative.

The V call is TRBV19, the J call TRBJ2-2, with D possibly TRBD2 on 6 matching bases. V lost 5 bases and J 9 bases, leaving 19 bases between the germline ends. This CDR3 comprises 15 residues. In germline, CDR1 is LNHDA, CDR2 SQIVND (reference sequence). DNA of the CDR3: TGTGCCAGTAGTTTACCCGGGACGCGGGGCCGGGAGCTGTTTTTT. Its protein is CASSLPGTRGRELFF.

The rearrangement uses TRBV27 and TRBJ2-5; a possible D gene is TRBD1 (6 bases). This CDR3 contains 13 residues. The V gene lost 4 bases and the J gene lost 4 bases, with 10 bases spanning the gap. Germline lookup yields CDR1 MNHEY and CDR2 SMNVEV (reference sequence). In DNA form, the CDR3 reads TGTGCCAGCAGTTATCTGGGGGCAGAGACCCAGTACTTC. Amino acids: CASSYLGAETQYF.

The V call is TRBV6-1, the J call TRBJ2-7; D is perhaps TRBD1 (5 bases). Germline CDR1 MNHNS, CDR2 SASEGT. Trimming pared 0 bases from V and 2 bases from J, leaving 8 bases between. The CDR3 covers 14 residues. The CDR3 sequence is CASSEAPDTYEQYF. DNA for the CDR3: TGTGCCAGCAGTGAAGCTCCGGACACCTACGAGCAGTACTTC.

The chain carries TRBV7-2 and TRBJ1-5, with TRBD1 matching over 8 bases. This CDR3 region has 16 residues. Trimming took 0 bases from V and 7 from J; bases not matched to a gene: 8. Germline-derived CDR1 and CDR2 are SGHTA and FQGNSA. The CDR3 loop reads CASSLAGSGGGQPQHF. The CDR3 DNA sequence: TGTGCCAGCAGCTTAGCGGGTTCAGGGGGCGGCCAGCCCCAGCATTTT.

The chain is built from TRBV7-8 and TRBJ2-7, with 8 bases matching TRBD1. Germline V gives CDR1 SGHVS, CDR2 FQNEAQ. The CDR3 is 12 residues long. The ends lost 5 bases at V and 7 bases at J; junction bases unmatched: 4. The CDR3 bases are TGTGCCAGCAGCGACGGACAGGGAGAGCAGTACTTC. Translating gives CASSDGQGEQYF.

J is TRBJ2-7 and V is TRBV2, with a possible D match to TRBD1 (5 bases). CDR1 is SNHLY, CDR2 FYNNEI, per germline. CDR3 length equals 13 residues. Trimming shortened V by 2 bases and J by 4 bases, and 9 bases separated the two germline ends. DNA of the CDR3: TGTGCCAGCAGTGAAAGCAGGGTGTACGAGCAGTACTTC. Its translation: CASSESRVYEQYF.

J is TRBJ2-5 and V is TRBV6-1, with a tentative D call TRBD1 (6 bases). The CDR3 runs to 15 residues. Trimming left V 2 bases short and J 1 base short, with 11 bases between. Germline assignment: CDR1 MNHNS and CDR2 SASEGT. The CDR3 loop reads CASSENTGSQETQYF. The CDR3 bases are TGTGCCAGCAGTGAAAATACAGGGAGCCAAGAGACCCAGTACTTC.

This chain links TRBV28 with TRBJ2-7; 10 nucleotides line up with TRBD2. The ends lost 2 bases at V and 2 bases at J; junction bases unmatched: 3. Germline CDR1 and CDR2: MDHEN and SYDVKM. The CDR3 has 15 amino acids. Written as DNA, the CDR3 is TGTGCCAGCAGTTTAGGGCTAGCGGGGGCCTACGAGCAGTACTTC. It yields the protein CASSLGLAGAYEQYF.

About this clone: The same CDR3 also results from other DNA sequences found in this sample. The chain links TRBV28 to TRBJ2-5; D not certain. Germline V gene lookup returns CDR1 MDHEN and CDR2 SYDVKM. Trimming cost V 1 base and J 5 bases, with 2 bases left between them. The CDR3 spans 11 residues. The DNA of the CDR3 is TGTGCCAGCAGTTTATCGGAGACCCAGTACTTC. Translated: CASSLSETQYF.

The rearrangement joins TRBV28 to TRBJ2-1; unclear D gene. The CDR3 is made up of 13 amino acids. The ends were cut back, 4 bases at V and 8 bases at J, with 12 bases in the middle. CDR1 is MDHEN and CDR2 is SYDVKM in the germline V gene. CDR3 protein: CASSSIRADEQFF. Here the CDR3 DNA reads TGTGCCAGCAGTTCCATTCGCGCTGATGAGCAGTTCTTC. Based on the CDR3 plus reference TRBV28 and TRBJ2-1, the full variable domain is DVKVTQSSRYLVKRTGEKVFLECVQDMDHENMFWYRQDPGLGLRLIYFSYDVKMKEKGDIPEGYSVSREKKERFSLILESASTNQTSMYLCASSSIRADEQFFGPGTRLTVL.

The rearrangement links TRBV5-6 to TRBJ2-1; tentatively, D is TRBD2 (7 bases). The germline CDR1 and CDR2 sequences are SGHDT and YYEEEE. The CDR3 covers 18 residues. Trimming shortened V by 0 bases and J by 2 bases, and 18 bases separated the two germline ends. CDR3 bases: TGTGCCAGCAGCTTGGCTCTCGCGGGGGCCTTAACCTACAATGAGCAGTTCTTC. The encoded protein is CASSLALAGALTYNEQFF.

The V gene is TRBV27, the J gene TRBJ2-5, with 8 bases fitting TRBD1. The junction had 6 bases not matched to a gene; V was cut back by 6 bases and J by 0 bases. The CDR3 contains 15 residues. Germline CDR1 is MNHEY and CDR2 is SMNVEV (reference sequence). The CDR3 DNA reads TGTGCCAGCAGATTTTCAGGGGGCTACCAAGAGACCCAGTACTTC. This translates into CASRFSGGYQETQYF.

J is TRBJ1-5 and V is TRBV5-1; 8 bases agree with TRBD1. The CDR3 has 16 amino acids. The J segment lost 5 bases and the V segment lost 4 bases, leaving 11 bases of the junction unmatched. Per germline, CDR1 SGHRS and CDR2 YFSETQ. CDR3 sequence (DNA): TGCGCCAGCAGCAAGGAACCGGGACAGGATTATCAGCCCCAGCATTTT. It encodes CASSKEPGQDYQPQHF.